The T cell receptor beta chain under discussion was sequenced for a study of T cell changes during pregnancy in multiple sclerosis. In germline, CDR1 is MDHEN, CDR2 SYDVKM. Unmatched junction bases numbered 6, after V lost 5 bases and J lost 1 base. CDR3 length: 15 residues. Produced via immunoSEQ multiplex PCR; TCRdb's table is partial and in-frame only. The sample comprises nearly 80,000 clones, more than 90% of which are singletons, and roughly 0.21% rests with the top ten. The TCR originated in a female donor with multiple sclerosis, enrolled in a pregnancy study. The chain recombines TRBV28 with TRBJ2-3; 7 nucleotides align to TRBD1. This specimen was CD4+ T cells from peripheral blood mononuclear cells, taken before pregnancy. The CDR3 bases are TGTGCCAGCAGTACACCTCAGGGGGGCACAGATACGCAGTATTTT. This codes for CASSTPQGGTDTQYF.